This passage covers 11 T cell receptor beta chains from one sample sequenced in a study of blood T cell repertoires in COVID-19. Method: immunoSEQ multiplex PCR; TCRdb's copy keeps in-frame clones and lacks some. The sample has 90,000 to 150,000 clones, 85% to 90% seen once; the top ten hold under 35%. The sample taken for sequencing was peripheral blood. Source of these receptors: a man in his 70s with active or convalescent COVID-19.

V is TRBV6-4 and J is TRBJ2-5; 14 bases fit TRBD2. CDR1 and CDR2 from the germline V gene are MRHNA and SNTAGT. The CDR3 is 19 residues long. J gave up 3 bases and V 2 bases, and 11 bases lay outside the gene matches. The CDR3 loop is CASSDPGTSGRQWKETQYF. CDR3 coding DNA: TGTGCCAGCAGTGACCCCGGGACTAGCGGGAGACAGTGGAAAGAGACCCAGTACTTC.

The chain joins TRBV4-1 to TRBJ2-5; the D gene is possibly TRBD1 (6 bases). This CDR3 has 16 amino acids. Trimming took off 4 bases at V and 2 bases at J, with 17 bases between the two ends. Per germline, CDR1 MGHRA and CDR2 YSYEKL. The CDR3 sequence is CASSPVDRRRQETQYF. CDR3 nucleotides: TGCGCCAGCAGCCCAGTCGACAGGAGGCGGCAAGAGACCCAGTACTTC.

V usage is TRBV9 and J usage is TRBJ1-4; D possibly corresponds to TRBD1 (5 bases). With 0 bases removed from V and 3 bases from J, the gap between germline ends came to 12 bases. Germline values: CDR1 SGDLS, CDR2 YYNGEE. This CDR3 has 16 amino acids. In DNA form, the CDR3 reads TGTGCCAGCAGCGTAGGGCAGGGCCCCGCTAATGAAAAACTGTTTTTT. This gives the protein CASSVGQGPANEKLFF.

For the CDR3, the DNA is TGTGCCAGCAGTTTGCACCGGGACAGCTCCTACGAGCAGTACTTC. It encodes CASSLHRDSSYEQYF. This sequence joins TRBV28 and TRBJ2-7; 7 bases map to TRBD1. The CDR3 covers 15 residues. Germline values: CDR1 MDHEN, CDR2 SYDVKM. Trimming at V came to 3 bases and at J to 0 bases, leaving 5 bases not matched to a gene.

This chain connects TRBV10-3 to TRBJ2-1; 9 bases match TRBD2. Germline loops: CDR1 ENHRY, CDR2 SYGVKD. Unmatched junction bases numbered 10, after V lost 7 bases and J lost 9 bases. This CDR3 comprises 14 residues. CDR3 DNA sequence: TGTGCCATCACTGCTAGCGGGATGGCAGGTGAGCAGTTCTTC. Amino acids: CAITASGMAGEQFF.

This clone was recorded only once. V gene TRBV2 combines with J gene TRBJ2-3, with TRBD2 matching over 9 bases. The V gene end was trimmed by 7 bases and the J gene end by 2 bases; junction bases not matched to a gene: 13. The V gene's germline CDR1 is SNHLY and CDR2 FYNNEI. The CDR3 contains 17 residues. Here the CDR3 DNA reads TGTGCCAGCACTATTAGGCGGACTAGCGAATACACAGATACGCAGTATTTT. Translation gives CASTIRRTSEYTDTQYF.

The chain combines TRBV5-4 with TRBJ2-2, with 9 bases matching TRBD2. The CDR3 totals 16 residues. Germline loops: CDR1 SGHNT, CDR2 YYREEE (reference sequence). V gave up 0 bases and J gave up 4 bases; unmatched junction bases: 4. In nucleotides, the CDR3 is TGTGCCAGCAGCTTGGAAGCGGGAGGCGGCACCGGGGAGCTGTTTTTT. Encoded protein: CASSLEAGGGTGELFF.

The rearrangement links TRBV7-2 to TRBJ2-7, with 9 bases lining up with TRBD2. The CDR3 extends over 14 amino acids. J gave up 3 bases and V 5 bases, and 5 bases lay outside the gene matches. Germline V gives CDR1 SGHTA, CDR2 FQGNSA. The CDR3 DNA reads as TGTGCCAGCAGCCCCAGCGGGAGGATCTACGAGCAGTACTTC. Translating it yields CASSPSGRIYEQYF. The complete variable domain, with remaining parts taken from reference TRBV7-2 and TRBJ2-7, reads GAGVSQSPSNKVTEKGKDVELRCDPISGHTALYWYRQSLGQGLEFLIYFQGNSAPDKSGLPSDRFSAERTGGSVSTLTIQRTQQEDSAVYLCASSPSGRIYEQYFGPGTRLTVT.

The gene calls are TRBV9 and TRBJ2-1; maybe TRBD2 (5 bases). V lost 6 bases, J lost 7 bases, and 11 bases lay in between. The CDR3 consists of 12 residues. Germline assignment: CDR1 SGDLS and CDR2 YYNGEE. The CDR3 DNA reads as TGTGCCAGCAACCTCCGCGGGAATGAGCAGTTCTTC. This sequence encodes CASNLRGNEQFF.

CDR3 coding DNA: TGTGCCAGCACCGAGTCCCAAGGACAGGGGAACTATGGCTACACCTTC. It translates to CASTESQGQGNYGYTF. The chain recombines TRBV28 with TRBJ1-2; 9 bases align to TRBD1. After removal of 7 bases from V and 2 bases from J, the junction contained 11 bases not matched to a gene. The CDR3 consists of 16 residues. Germline-derived CDR1 and CDR2 are MDHEN and SYDVKM.

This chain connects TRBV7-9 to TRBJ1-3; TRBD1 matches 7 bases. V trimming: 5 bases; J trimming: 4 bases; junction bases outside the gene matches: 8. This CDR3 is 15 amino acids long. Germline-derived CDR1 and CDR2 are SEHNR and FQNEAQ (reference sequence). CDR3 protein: CASSRGQPWGNTIYF. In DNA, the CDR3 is TGTGCCAGCAGCCGGGGACAGCCATGGGGAAACACCATATATTTT.